Below are 20 T cell receptor beta chains sequenced from a single sample in a study of cytomegalovirus exposure and HLA in healthy donors. Primers for the PCR totalled 60 Vbeta and 13 Jbeta. Here immunoSEQ multiplex PCR was the method, and the copy in TCRdb shows in-frame clones only, minus some. The sample lists some 150,000 clones; approximately 82% were seen once. Source material: PBMCs. The source of these receptors is a man in his forties in good health and CMV-seronegative.

This chain uses TRBV18 with TRBJ2-5; D uncertain. This CDR3 spans 11 amino acids. V was pared by 5 bases and J by 5 bases, with 6 bases between. From germline, CDR1 is KGHSH and CDR2 LQKENI. CDR3 protein: CASSESETQYF. The CDR3 DNA sequence: TGTGCCAGCTCAGAGAGCGAGACCCAGTACTTC.

The V gene is TRBV6-1, the J gene TRBJ1-5, with 7 bases aligning to TRBD1. The germline V gene encodes CDR1 MNHNS and CDR2 SASEGT. CDR3 length equals 15 residues. V dropped 5 bases and J dropped 0; count of bases not matched to a gene: 4. The CDR3 DNA sequence: TGTGCCAGCAGTCAGGGGGTGAATAGCAATCAGCCCCAGCATTTT. Its translation is CASSQGVNSNQPQHF.

Turning to this clone: A junction end diverges from the germline sequence, so it may reflect a read error. The chain links TRBV9 to TRBJ2-1; TRBD2 matches at 12 bases. Germline lookup yields CDR1 SGDLS and CDR2 YYNGEE. The CDR3 runs 15 residues. The CDR3 is CAGSVTSGGYNEQFF. The DNA for the CDR3 is TGTGCCGGCAGCGTGACTAGCGGGGGCTACAATGAGCAGTTCTTC.

The rearrangement joins TRBV5-6 to TRBJ2-7, with 9 bases matching TRBD2. This CDR3 has 14 amino acids. CDR1 is SGHDT and CDR2 is YYEEEE in the germline V gene. V lost 5 bases to trimming and J lost 2 bases; unmatched junction nucleotides: 5. In DNA form, the CDR3 reads TGTGCCAGCAGTCTAGCGGGAACCACCTACGAGCAGTACTTC. Its protein is CASSLAGTTYEQYF.

V usage is TRBV2 and J usage is TRBJ1-4; D call uncertain. Per germline, CDR1 SNHLY and CDR2 FYNNEI. There are 15 residues in the CDR3. Trimming removed 1 base at V and 8 bases at J, with 14 bases between. The CDR3 sequence: CASSEDMGGGEKLFF. The CDR3 DNA reads as TGTGCCAGCAGTGAAGATATGGGAGGAGGGGAAAAACTGTTTTTT.

This chain connects TRBV6-6 to TRBJ1-2, with 9 nucleotides matching TRBD1. The CDR3 sequence is 16 residues long. V lost 0 bases and J lost 5; bases outside the gene matches: 7. Looked up from germline, CDR1 is MNHNY and CDR2 is SVGAGI (reference sequence). The DNA for the CDR3 is TGTGCCAGCAGTTACTCGGGACAGGGCCAGGGATATGGCTACACCTTC. Protein: CASSYSGQGQGYGYTF.

The chain is built from TRBV6-1 and TRBJ2-1; 15 bases match TRBD2. There are 13 residues in the CDR3. V trimming: 3 bases; J trimming: 15 bases; junction bases outside the gene matches: 3. Germline V gene sequence: CDR1 MNHNS, CDR2 SASEGT. The CDR3 region has the DNA TGTGCCAGCAGTGATGGGACTAGCGGGGGGCTGTTCTTC. This translates into CASSDGTSGGLFF.

This clone appeared a few times. The chain has TRBV11-2 and TRBJ2-1, with 8 bases that match TRBD2. The V gene end was trimmed by 3 bases and the J gene end by 0 bases; junction bases not matched to a gene: 7. The CDR3 loop spans 17 amino acids. CDR1 and CDR2 (germline): SGHAT, FQNNGV. CDR3 sequence: CASSFRGGRSSYNEQFF. The CDR3 DNA reads TGTGCCAGCAGCTTTCGCGGGGGGCGGAGCTCCTACAATGAGCAGTTCTTC.

The chain links TRBV27 to TRBJ2-7; 8 bases map to TRBD1. Losses at the gene ends were 8 bases for V and 6 bases for J; bases not matched to a gene: 9. CDR3 length: 13 amino acids. CDR1 and CDR2 from the germline V gene are MNHEY and SMNVEV (reference sequence). CDR3 loop: CASSQGAAPEQYF. Here the CDR3 DNA reads TGTGCCAGCTCCCAGGGGGCCGCCCCCGAGCAGTACTTC.

The chain employs TRBV7-8 and TRBJ1-1; tentative D call: TRBD1 (5 bases). There are 15 residues in the CDR3. V was clipped by 1 base and J by 5 bases, with 14 bases between them. Germline V CDR1 and CDR2: SGHVS, FQNEAQ. The CDR3 loop reads CASSLEEGRTTEAFF. Written as DNA, the CDR3 is TGTGCCAGCAGCTTAGAGGAGGGGAGGACGACTGAAGCTTTCTTT.

This clone came up a few times. The chain links TRBV27 to TRBJ1-4; 10 bases match TRBD1. The germline gives CDR1 MNHEY, CDR2 SMNVEV (reference sequence). Trimming removed 4 bases from V and 7 bases from J; junction bases left unmatched: 6. The CDR3 loop spans 15 amino acids. CDR3 DNA sequence: TGTGCCAGCAGTTCGACGACAGGGGGCTTTGAAAAACTGTTTTTT. It codes for CASSSTTGGFEKLFF.

J is TRBJ2-1 and V is TRBV11-2; D might be TRBD1 (5 bases). V was shortened by 8 bases and J by 4 bases, with 21 bases between the two germline ends. CDR1 and CDR2 (germline): SGHAT, FQNNGV. This CDR3 is built from 16 residues. The CDR3 DNA reads TGTGCCAGCGCCAATCTTAAGGGGAACAGATACAATGAGCAGTTCTTC. Translating it yields CASANLKGNRYNEQFF. Filled out from reference TRBV11-2 and TRBJ2-1, the complete variable domain reads EAGVAQSPRYKIIEKRQSVAFWCNPISGHATLYWYQQILGQGPKLLIQFQNNGVVDDSQLPKDRFSAERLKGVDSTLKIQPAKLEDSAVYLCASANLKGNRYNEQFFGPGTRLTVL.

This clone appeared once. The chain carries TRBV30 and TRBJ1-5; 10 nucleotides agree with TRBD1. The J segment lost 7 bases and the V segment lost 1 base, leaving 10 bases of the junction unmatched. The CDR3 consists of 16 residues. Germline V gene data show CDR1 as GTSNPN and CDR2 as SVGIG (reference sequence). The chain's CDR3 is CAWSGEPGQGKQPQHF. DNA of the CDR3: TGTGCCTGGAGTGGTGAACCGGGACAGGGGAAGCAGCCCCAGCATTTT.

This chain links TRBV7-8 with TRBJ2-1, with TRBD2 matching 12 bases. This CDR3 comprises 15 residues. After removal of 5 bases from V and 14 bases from J, the junction contained 13 bases not matched to a gene. The germline gives CDR1 SGHVS, CDR2 FQNEAQ. The CDR3 reads CASSPRTSGIGSEFF. For the CDR3, the DNA is TGTGCCAGCAGCCCTAGGACTAGCGGGATAGGTTCGGAGTTCTTC.

For this clone: Compared with germline, one end of the junction differs, possibly owing to a read error. The chain carries TRBV15 and TRBJ2-7, with 7 bases matching TRBD1. The CDR3 spans 14 residues. Germline V gene lookup returns CDR1 LNHNV and CDR2 YYDKDF (reference sequence). CDR3: CATSTRTGSNEQYF. CDR3 nucleotide sequence: TGTGCCACCAGCACAAGGACAGGCTCCAACGAGCAGTACTTC.

This rearrangement joins TRBV19 to TRBJ1-4; 8 bases are a match to TRBD1. Trimming removed 6 bases from V and 4 bases from J; junction bases left unmatched: 7. This CDR3 has 15 residues. Germline V gene sequence: CDR1 LNHDA, CDR2 SQIVND (reference sequence). CDR3 amino acids: CASSSRDRLNEKLFF. The CDR3 DNA reads TGTGCCAGTAGCTCCCGGGACAGGCTTAATGAAAAACTGTTTTTT.

This chain joins TRBV6-4 and TRBJ2-1; 9 nucleotides line up with TRBD2. V was pared by 2 bases and J by 6 bases, with 8 bases of the junction left unmatched. CDR1 and CDR2 from the germline V gene are MRHNA and SNTAGT. The CDR3 runs to 16 residues. The CDR3 region is CASSDGAGGMANEQFF. CDR3 DNA sequence: TGTGCCAGCAGTGACGGCGCGGGGGGGATGGCCAATGAGCAGTTCTTC.

This clone was seen only once. The chain has TRBV7-8 and TRBJ2-2; the D gene is possibly TRBD2 (5 bases). The V end lost 4 bases, the J end lost 1 base, and 10 bases lay between the germline ends. There are 15 residues in the CDR3. The germline CDR1 and CDR2 sequences are SGHVS and FQNEAQ. The CDR3 sequence is CASSSGFQNTGELFF. The CDR3 nucleotides are TGTGCCAGCAGCTCGGGATTCCAGAACACCGGGGAGCTGTTTTTT.

V is TRBV4-1 and J is TRBJ2-3; no firm D call. Germline V gene sequence: CDR1 MGHRA, CDR2 YSYEKL. The CDR3 runs to 13 residues. Trimming cost V 0 bases and J 10 bases, with 11 bases left between them. The CDR3 loop reads CASSQDLQQAQYF. The CDR3 nucleotides are TGCGCCAGCAGCCAAGATCTCCAACAAGCGCAGTATTTT.

The chain couples TRBV28 to TRBJ2-3, with 9 bases matching TRBD1. With 5 bases clipped from V and 3 bases from J, the junction kept 6 bases outside the gene matches. Germline V gives CDR1 MDHEN, CDR2 SYDVKM. The CDR3 consists of 15 residues. CDR3 bases: TGTGCCAGCAGTACCCGGACAGGGGCGACAGATACGCAGTATTTT. This gives the protein CASSTRTGATDTQYF.